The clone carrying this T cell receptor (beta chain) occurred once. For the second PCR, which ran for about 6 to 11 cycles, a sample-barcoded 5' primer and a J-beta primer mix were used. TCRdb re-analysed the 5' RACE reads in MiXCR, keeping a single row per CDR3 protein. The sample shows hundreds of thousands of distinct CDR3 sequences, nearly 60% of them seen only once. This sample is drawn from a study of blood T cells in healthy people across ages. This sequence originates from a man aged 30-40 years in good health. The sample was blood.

CDR3 DNA: TGTGCCAGCAGTTTCAATAGCGGGAACACCGGGGAGCTGTTTTTT. Its translation: CASSFNSGNTGELFF. The rearrangement links TRBV28 to TRBJ2-2, with D maybe TRBD2 (6 bases). CDR1 is MDHEN and CDR2 is SYDVKM in the germline V gene. This CDR3 spans 15 amino acids. V was trimmed by 3 bases and J by 1 base, leaving 9 bases between them.